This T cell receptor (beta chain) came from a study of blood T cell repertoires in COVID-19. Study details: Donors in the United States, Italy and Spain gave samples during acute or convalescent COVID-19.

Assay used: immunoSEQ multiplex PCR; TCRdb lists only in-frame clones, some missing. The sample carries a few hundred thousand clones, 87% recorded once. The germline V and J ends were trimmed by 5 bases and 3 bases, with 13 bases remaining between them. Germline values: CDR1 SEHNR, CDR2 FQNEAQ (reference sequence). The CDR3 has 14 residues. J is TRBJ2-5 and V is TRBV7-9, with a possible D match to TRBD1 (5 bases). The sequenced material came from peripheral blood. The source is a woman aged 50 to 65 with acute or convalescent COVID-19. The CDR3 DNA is TGTGCCAGCAGCCCTTGGCAGGGCGAAGAGACCCAGTACTTC. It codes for CASSPWQGEETQYF. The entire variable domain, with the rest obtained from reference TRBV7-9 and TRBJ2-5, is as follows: DTGVSQNPRHKITKRGQNVTFRCDPISEHNRLYWYRQTLGQGPEFLTYFQNEAQLEKSRLLSDRFSAERPKGSFSTLEIQRTEQGDSAMYLCASSPWQGEETQYFGPGTRLLVL.